These 28 T cell receptor beta chains were sequenced from one sample in a study of T cells in Graves' hyperthyroidism and ophthalmopathy. Authors of the study amplified TCR beta CDR3 regions from RNA transcripts. Using the HTBI primer set, a first-round RT-PCR was run on the TCR CDR3. TCRdb recomputed calls from the multiplex PCR reads with MiXCR, one row per CDR3 protein. The sample lists some 300,000 distinct CDR3 sequences; around 15% were seen once. Sequencing was performed on blood. All receptors come from a woman aged 40 to 50 with Graves' hyperthyroidism.

The chain is built from TRBV13 and TRBJ2-5; D might be TRBD1 (6 bases). The V end was cut by 4 bases, the J end by 1 base, with 13 bases between. CDR1 and CDR2 from the germline V gene are PRHDT and FYEKMQ (reference sequence). The CDR3 has 15 amino acids. DNA of the CDR3: TGTGCCAGCAGCTCCTACGGACAGTTCCAAGAGACCCAGTACTTC. Translation: CASSSYGQFQETQYF.

In this sample, this clonotype turned up a few times. The chain links TRBV7-9 to TRBJ2-7, with D unclear. The CDR3 extends over 12 amino acids. The V end lost 4 bases, the J end lost 3 bases, and 7 bases lay between the germline ends. In germline, CDR1 is SEHNR, CDR2 FQNEAQ (reference sequence). The CDR3 region is CASSSLYYEQYF. As DNA, the CDR3 is TGTGCCAGCAGCTCCCTATACTACGAGCAGTACTTC.

This clonotype occurred a few times. The chain couples TRBV6-1 to TRBJ1-6; the D gene is possibly TRBD1 (6 bases). This CDR3 is 16 amino acids long. Trimming took 6 bases from V and 0 from J, leaving 12 bases between them. Germline CDR1 is MNHNS and CDR2 is SASEGT. CDR3 sequence reads: CASRATGLSYNSPLHF. The CDR3 region has the DNA TGTGCCAGCAGAGCGACAGGCCTCTCCTATAATTCACCCCTCCACTTT.

This clonotype occurred many times. This rearrangement joins TRBV28 to TRBJ2-2; 8 positions agree with TRBD1. Trimming removed 5 bases from V and 4 bases from J; junction bases left unmatched: 12. Germline V lookup: CDR1 MDHEN, CDR2 SYDVKM. The CDR3 contains 17 residues. The CDR3 sequence is CASSPQGQGGPTGELFF. The CDR3 bases are TGTGCCAGCAGTCCCCAAGGACAGGGAGGCCCCACCGGGGAGCTGTTTTTT.

Ten or more counts support this clonotype. The chain carries TRBV28 and TRBJ2-7, with D hard to call. Trimming removed 3 bases at V and 7 bases at J, with 10 bases between. Germline CDR1 and CDR2: MDHEN and SYDVKM. There are 12 residues in the CDR3. CDR3 DNA: TGTGCCAGCAGTTTGTTCTGGGAAGAGCAGTACTTC. Protein sequence: CASSLFWEEQYF.

This clonotype was seen many times. The chain employs TRBV2 and TRBJ1-4, with no clear D. CDR1 and CDR2 (germline): SNHLY, FYNNEI. The CDR3 consists of 16 residues. Between the trimmed V and J ends, which lost 4 bases and 0 bases, there was a span of 12 bases. The CDR3 region is CASSGPYGATNEKLFF. The DNA for the CDR3 is TGTGCCAGCAGTGGGCCCTACGGGGCAACTAATGAAAAACTGTTTTTT.

This clonotype was found many times. The chain combines TRBV6-1 with TRBJ2-2; D may be TRBD2 (5 bases). Per the germline V gene, CDR1 is MNHNS and CDR2 is SASEGT. V lost 0 bases to trimming and J lost 5 bases, with 13 bases between them. The CDR3 spans 16 residues. CDR3 amino acids: CASSEARGRGTGELFF. As DNA, the CDR3 is TGTGCCAGCAGTGAAGCCAGAGGGAGAGGTACCGGGGAGCTGTTTTTT.

DNA of the CDR3: TGTGCCAGCAGCCCCGCTAGTGATGAGCAGTTCTTC. Amino acids: CASSPASDEQFF. V and J are TRBV4-2 and TRBJ2-1; no firm D call. CDR1 and CDR2 from the germline V gene are LGHNA and YNFKEQ. The CDR3 spans 12 residues. V was clipped by 4 bases and J by 8 bases, with 9 bases between them.

This clonotype was detected many times. The chain couples TRBV24-1 to TRBJ1-2; D is unclear. This CDR3 is built from 12 residues. Trimming cost V 6 bases and J 6 bases, with 10 bases left between them. Germline-derived CDR1 and CDR2 are KGHDR and SFDVKD. The CDR3 spells CATSLGRDGYTF. The CDR3 region has the DNA TGTGCCACCAGTCTCGGGAGGGATGGCTACACCTTC.

This clonotype was recorded at least ten times. The chain employs TRBV3-1 and TRBJ1-2; D ambiguous. CDR1 and CDR2 from the germline V gene are LGHDT and YNNKEL (reference sequence). The V and J ends lost 1 base and 11 bases respectively, with 11 bases between them. The length of the CDR3 is 12 residues. The CDR3 nucleotides read TGTGCCAGCAGCCAAGGGAACTTGTGGTACACCTTC. Translating gives CASSQGNLWYTF.

This clonotype was observed at least ten times. V usage is TRBV11-2 and J usage is TRBJ1-6; D is possibly TRBD1 (5 bases). The length of the CDR3 is 15 residues. Germline V gives CDR1 SGHAT, CDR2 FQNNGV. V was clipped by 7 bases and J by 4 bases, with 14 bases between them. CDR3 protein: CASKRQISYNSPLHF. The CDR3 DNA sequence: TGTGCCAGCAAGCGACAGATATCTTATAATTCACCCCTCCACTTT. The full variable domain, rest sourced from reference TRBV11-2 and TRBJ1-6, is EAGVAQSPRYKIIEKRQSVAFWCNPISGHATLYWYQQILGQGPKLLIQFQNNGVVDDSQLPKDRFSAERLKGVDSTLKIQPAKLEDSAVYLCASKRQISYNSPLHFGNGTRLTVT.

This clonotype was recorded a few times. A single base separates this from a much larger clone, so it may be a read error. CDR3 sequence: CASSPWGADTQYF. The CDR3, as DNA: TGTGCCAGCAGTCCCTGGGGCGCAGATACGCAGTATTTT. V usage is TRBV2 and J usage is TRBJ2-3; D might be TRBD1 (5 bases). Germline lookup yields CDR1 SNHLY and CDR2 FYNNEI. CDR3 length equals 13 residues. With 5 bases removed from V and 4 bases from J, the gap between germline ends came to 10 bases. Full variable domain (outside the CDR3, taken from reference TRBV2 and TRBJ2-3): EPEVTQTPSHQVTQMGQEVILRCVPISNHLYFYWYRQILGQKVEFLVSFYNNEISEKSEIFDDQFSVERPDGSNFTLKIRSTKLEDSAMYFCASSPWGADTQYFGPGTRLTVL.

This clonotype has a count of ten or more. The V gene is TRBV20-1, the J gene TRBJ2-5; TRBD2 is a possible D gene (7 bases). The CDR3 is 15 residues long. CDR1 is DFQATT, CDR2 SNEGSKA, per germline (reference sequence). V was pared by 5 bases and J by 2 bases, with 18 bases between. Here the CDR3 reads CSAHYTGRGQETQYF. The DNA of the CDR3 is TGCAGTGCTCATTACACAGGGAGGGGACAAGAGACCCAGTACTTC.

V usage is TRBV20-1 and J usage is TRBJ2-1; TRBD1 aligns across 12 bases. Unmatched junction bases numbered 11, after V lost 1 base and J lost 13 bases. Germline V gene data show CDR1 as DFQATT and CDR2 as SNEGSKA (reference sequence). This CDR3 spans 15 amino acids. The CDR3 protein is CSARAGTGGKETQFF. In DNA, the CDR3 is TGCAGTGCTAGAGCCGGGACAGGGGGCAAGGAGACCCAGTTCTTC.

This clonotype was seen a handful of times. The rearrangement links TRBV5-1 to TRBJ2-1; D remains ambiguous. Germline V gene lookup returns CDR1 SGHRS and CDR2 YFSETQ. This CDR3 has 14 amino acids. With 0 bases removed from V and 4 bases from J, the gap between germline ends came to 8 bases. CDR3 region: CASSLVADYNEQFF. The CDR3 nucleotides read TGCGCCAGCAGCTTGGTAGCAGATTACAATGAGCAGTTCTTC. The variable domain in full, completed from reference TRBV5-1 and TRBJ2-1, reads KAGVTQTPRYLIKTRGQQVTLSCSPISGHRSVSWYQQTPGQGLQFLFEYFSETQRNKGNFPGRFSGRQFSNSRSEMNVSTLELGDSALYLCASSLVADYNEQFFGPGTRLTVL.

This clonotype has a handful of counts. The germline gene is not matched at one end of the junction; a read error may be the cause. CDR3 coding DNA: TGCGCCAGCAGCCCGCCGGGGGGTGGGTTTGCCGGACATGAGCAGTCCTTC. This sequence encodes CASSPPGGGFAGHEQSF. The chain uses TRBV5-1 and TRBJ2-1; 7 nucleotides align to TRBD2. The CDR3 is 17 amino acids. Germline V lookup: CDR1 SGHRS, CDR2 YFSETQ.

This clonotype was counted at least ten times. The chain uses TRBV20-1 and TRBJ1-2; no reliable D call. With 3 bases removed from V and 8 bases from J, the gap between germline ends came to 19 bases. The CDR3 consists of 14 residues. Germline V gene sequence: CDR1 DFQATT, CDR2 SNEGSKA (reference sequence). CDR3 sequence reads: CSARSGDTEGGYTF. As DNA, the CDR3 is TGCAGTGCTAGGTCCGGAGACACGGAGGGAGGCTACACCTTC.

At least ten counts were recorded for this clonotype. J is TRBJ1-1 and V is TRBV12-3 or TRBV12-4, with D unclear. The V gene lost 3 bases and the J gene lost 0 bases, with 8 bases spanning the gap. The CDR3 spans 14 residues. The CDR3 spells CASSLGAVNTEAFF. The DNA of the CDR3 is TGTGCCAGCAGTTTGGGTGCGGTGAACACTGAAGCTTTCTTT.

This clonotype was seen at least ten times. The chain links TRBV5-5 to TRBJ1-2; D remains unclear. Germline CDR1 is SGHKS and CDR2 is YYEKEE (reference sequence). The CDR3 runs to 15 residues. V lost 0 bases and J lost 7, with 16 bases in between. CDR3 DNA: TGTGCCAGCAGCTTGGGCGGTAACGTCGTTCGTGGCTACACCTTC. Protein: CASSLGGNVVRGYTF.

This clonotype came up a few times. A read error may explain this, as a much larger clone is one base away. The rearrangement joins TRBV24-1 to TRBJ2-7; possible D gene TRBD2, 6 bases. Germline V gene lookup returns CDR1 KGHDR and CDR2 SFDVKD. V dropped 4 bases and J dropped 7 bases, with 22 bases sitting between them. This CDR3 is built from 16 residues. The CDR3 spells CATSDRAGTGVKEQYF. The CDR3 bases are TGTGCCACCAGTGACCGGGCCGGGACGGGGGTGAAGGAGCAGTACTTC.

This clonotype showed up many times. The chain joins TRBV27 to TRBJ2-3; no definite D call. This CDR3 is 12 amino acids long. Trimming took off 5 bases at V and 5 bases at J, with 8 bases between the two ends. Germline loops: CDR1 MNHEY, CDR2 SMNVEV (reference sequence). DNA of the CDR3: TGTGCCAGCAGTCTCTTTGGAGATACGCAGTATTTT. Its translation: CASSLFGDTQYF.

This clonotype was recorded at least ten times. The chain couples TRBV27 to TRBJ2-7; D gene unclear. The CDR3 is 17 residues long. The germline CDR1 and CDR2 sequences are MNHEY and SMNVEV (reference sequence). Trimming left V 4 bases short and J 3 bases short, with 22 bases between. The CDR3 loop is CASSSLLPLGKHYEQYF. CDR3 DNA sequence: TGTGCCAGCAGTTCCCTCCTACCCCTCGGCAAACACTACGAGCAGTACTTC.

Remarks on this clonotype: This may stem from a read error, because a much larger clone lies one nucleotide away. The rearrangement links TRBV2 to TRBJ2-7, with TRBD2 matching 7 bases. The germline gives CDR1 SNHLY, CDR2 FYNNEI. Trimming removed 8 bases from V and 9 bases from J; junction bases left unmatched: 16. CDR3 length: 14 amino acids. The CDR3 region is CASRRLAEAGGQYF. CDR3 nucleotides: TGTGCCAGCCGCAGGCTAGCGGAAGCCGGAGGGCAGTACTTC.

At least ten counts were recorded for this clonotype. The V and J genes are TRBV19 and TRBJ1-1, with no clear D. Germline V lookup: CDR1 LNHDA, CDR2 SQIVND (reference sequence). The length of the CDR3 is 15 residues. The V gene lost 3 bases and the J gene lost 0 bases, with 11 bases spanning the gap. The CDR3 is CASSMSARMNTEAFF. The CDR3 DNA follows: TGTGCCAGTAGTATGTCGGCCAGGATGAACACTGAAGCTTTCTTT.

At least ten counts were recorded for this clonotype. This chain uses TRBV7-2 with TRBJ2-5, with D possibly being TRBD2 (5 bases). CDR3 length: 15 residues. CDR1 and CDR2 from the germline V gene are SGHTA and FQGNSA. The ends were cut back, 2 bases at V and 0 bases at J, with 10 bases in the middle. The CDR3 loop reads CASSLNGNHQETQYF. The CDR3 region has the DNA TGTGCCAGCAGCTTAAACGGGAATCACCAAGAGACCCAGTACTTC. The variable domain in full, with the rest retrieved from reference TRBV7-2 and TRBJ2-5, is GAGVSQSPSNKVTEKGKDVELRCDPISGHTALYWYRQSLGQGLEFLIYFQGNSAPDKSGLPSDRFSAERTGGSVSTLTIQRTQQEDSAVYLCASSLNGNHQETQYFGPGTRLLVL.

The V gene is TRBV12-3 or TRBV12-4, the J gene TRBJ2-3; D is undetermined. There are 15 residues in the CDR3. Trimming removed 5 bases from V and 0 bases from J, with 12 bases in between. CDR3 sequence: CASSPWSASTDTQYF. The CDR3 coding sequence is TGTGCCAGCAGTCCCTGGAGCGCCAGCACAGATACGCAGTATTTT.

This clonotype was detected ten times or more. The chain carries TRBV28 and TRBJ2-7, with a tentative D call TRBD2 (5 bases). Germline V lookup: CDR1 MDHEN, CDR2 SYDVKM. Trimming shortened V by 8 bases and J by 1 base, and 12 bases separated the two germline ends. The CDR3 spans 13 residues. CDR3 coding DNA: TGTGCCAGCGGCGGGCCACCATCCTACGAGCAGTACTTC. It translates to CASGGPPSYEQYF.

This clonotype showed up many times. The rearrangement links TRBV24-1 to TRBJ2-5; TRBD1 aligns across 10 bases. The germline CDR1 and CDR2 sequences are KGHDR and SFDVKD. V was pared by 4 bases and J by 0 bases, with 4 bases of the junction left unmatched. The CDR3 covers 16 residues. The chain's CDR3 is CATSELDRGDQETQYF. CDR3 nucleotide sequence: TGTGCCACCAGTGAATTGGACAGGGGGGACCAAGAGACCCAGTACTTC.